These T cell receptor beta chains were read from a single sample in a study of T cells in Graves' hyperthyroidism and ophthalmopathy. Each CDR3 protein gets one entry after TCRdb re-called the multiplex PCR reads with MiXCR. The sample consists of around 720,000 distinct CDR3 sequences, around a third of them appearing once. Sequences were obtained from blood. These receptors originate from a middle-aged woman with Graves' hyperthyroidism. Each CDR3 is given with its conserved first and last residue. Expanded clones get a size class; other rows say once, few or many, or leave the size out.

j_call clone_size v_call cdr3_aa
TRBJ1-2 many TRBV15 CATSRGKGFGLHYGYTF
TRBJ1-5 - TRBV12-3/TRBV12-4 CASSLRVRGSNQPQHF
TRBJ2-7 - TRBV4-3 CTSSQGYGTGYEQYF
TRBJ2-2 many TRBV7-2 CASSSPSGSTGELFF
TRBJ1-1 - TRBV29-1 CSVAGPTGVESEAFF
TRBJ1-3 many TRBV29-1 CSATFSGNTIYF
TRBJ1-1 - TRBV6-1 CASGGWSAEAFF
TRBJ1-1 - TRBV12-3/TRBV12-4 CASSGEGITEAFF
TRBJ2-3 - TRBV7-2 CASSSILVDTQYF
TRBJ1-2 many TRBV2 CASRRDGSPAIEHGYTF
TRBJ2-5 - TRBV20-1 CSAPGLAGPGSSETQYF
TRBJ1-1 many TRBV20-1 CSAGGTARNTEAFF
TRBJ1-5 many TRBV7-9 CASSLEGRHQPQHF
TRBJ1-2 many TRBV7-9 CASSLLGTANYGYTF
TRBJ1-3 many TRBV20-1 CSAMPSGNTIYF
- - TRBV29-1 CSVRQGGGNIQYF
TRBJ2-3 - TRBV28 CASRLPGSPQYF
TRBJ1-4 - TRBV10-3 CAISEMLLDSPNEKLFF
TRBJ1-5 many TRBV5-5 CASSQWDRANQPQHF
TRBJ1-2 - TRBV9 CASEGQGSPSSGYTF
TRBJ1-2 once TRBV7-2 CASRPGGYTF
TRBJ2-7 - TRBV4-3 CASSQDEAETYEQYF
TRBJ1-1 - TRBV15 CATSRDAGGTEAFF
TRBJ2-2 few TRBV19 CASSPADRPNTGELFF
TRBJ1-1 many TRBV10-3 CAISEPGDTEAFF
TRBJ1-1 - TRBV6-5 CASSHRDRGTNTEAFF
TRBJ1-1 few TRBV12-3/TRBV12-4 CASSFGGQMNTEAFF
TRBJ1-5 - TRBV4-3 CASSEQRVSRGNQPQHF
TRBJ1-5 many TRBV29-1 CSVEEADNQPQHF
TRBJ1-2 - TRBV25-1 CASSASGGREYGYTF
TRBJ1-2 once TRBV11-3 CASSSPRTERYRYTF
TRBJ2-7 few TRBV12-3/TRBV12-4 CASSMAGNSYEQYF
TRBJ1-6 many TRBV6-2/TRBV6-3 CASSYGAGSSPLHF
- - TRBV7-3 CASSETSGGNEQFF
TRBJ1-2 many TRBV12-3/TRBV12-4 CASSFGRVDGYTF
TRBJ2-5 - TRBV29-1 CSVEDRRGPRETQYF
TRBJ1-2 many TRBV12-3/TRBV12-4 CASSPTGTGRMGYTF
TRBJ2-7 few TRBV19 CASSEQGTGYEQYF
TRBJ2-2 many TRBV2 CASSESGGMVFF
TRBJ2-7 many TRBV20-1 CSARGPRQAAYEQYF
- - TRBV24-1 CATSLTLAIEEQFF
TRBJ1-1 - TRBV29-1 CSVGQGTEAFF
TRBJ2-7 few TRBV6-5 CASSYSRTDNFVWSYEQYF
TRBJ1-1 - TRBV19 CAVGTGDTEAFF
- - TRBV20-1 CSARLTGLIDIQYF
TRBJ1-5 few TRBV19 CASSTIGTGVFNQPQHF
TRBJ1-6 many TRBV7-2 CASSPSGSPLHF
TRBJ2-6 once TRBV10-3 CAISETTGGSGNSGANVLTF
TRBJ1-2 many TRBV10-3 CAISPGQRTNYGYTF